The present entry profiles one T cell receptor (beta chain) with its context. In germline, CDR1 is SGHNT, CDR2 YYREEE (reference sequence). Deletions cut 0 bases from V and 0 bases from J, with 7 bases between. The CDR3 is 15 amino acids. The data originate from a study of cytomegalovirus exposure and HLA in healthy donors. With 60 Vbeta and 13 Jbeta primers, the PCR was carried out. Data came from immunoSEQ multiplex PCR; TCRdb stores just in-frame clones and leaves some out. The sample shows over 100,000 clones, and more than 1.5% sits with its ten largest clones. The chain links TRBV5-4 to TRBJ1-5; D gene uncertain. The TCR was taken from a young man in good health and CMV-seronegative. Sequencing input: PBMCs. The CDR3 coding sequence is TGTGCCAGCAGCTTGGCCGGGGATAGCAATCAGCCCCAGCATTTT. It is translated as CASSLAGDSNQPQHF.